Reported below is one T cell receptor beta chain. These data are taken from a study of blood T cell repertoires in COVID-19. At the level of the study: Acute and convalescent COVID-19 specimens originated in the United States, Italy and Spain.

The V gene lost 5 bases and the J gene lost 0 bases, with 27 bases spanning the gap. CDR1 SGHVS and CDR2 FQNEAQ come from the germline V gene. The CDR3 totals 20 residues. Per the authors' pipeline: Amplification of reference gene primers provided the estimated nucleated cell counts. Only in-frame clones appear in the TCRdb table, and some are missing; sequencing was by immunoSEQ multiplex PCR. V, J and clone size derive from that table, while D and trimming were established from the DNA sequence. Seen here are approximately 98,000 clones, approximately 84% observed once, and the top ten hold around 10%.

Sequenced input: peripheral blood. This TCR was sampled from a woman older than 75 with acute or convalescent COVID-19. V usage is TRBV7-8 and J usage is TRBJ2-3, with a possible D match to TRBD2 (7 bases). CDR3 bases: TGTGCCAGCAGCCGTCCCACGGGAGCGGGGACACAACCTAGCACAGATACGCAGTATTTT. Protein sequence: CASSRPTGAGTQPSTDTQYF.